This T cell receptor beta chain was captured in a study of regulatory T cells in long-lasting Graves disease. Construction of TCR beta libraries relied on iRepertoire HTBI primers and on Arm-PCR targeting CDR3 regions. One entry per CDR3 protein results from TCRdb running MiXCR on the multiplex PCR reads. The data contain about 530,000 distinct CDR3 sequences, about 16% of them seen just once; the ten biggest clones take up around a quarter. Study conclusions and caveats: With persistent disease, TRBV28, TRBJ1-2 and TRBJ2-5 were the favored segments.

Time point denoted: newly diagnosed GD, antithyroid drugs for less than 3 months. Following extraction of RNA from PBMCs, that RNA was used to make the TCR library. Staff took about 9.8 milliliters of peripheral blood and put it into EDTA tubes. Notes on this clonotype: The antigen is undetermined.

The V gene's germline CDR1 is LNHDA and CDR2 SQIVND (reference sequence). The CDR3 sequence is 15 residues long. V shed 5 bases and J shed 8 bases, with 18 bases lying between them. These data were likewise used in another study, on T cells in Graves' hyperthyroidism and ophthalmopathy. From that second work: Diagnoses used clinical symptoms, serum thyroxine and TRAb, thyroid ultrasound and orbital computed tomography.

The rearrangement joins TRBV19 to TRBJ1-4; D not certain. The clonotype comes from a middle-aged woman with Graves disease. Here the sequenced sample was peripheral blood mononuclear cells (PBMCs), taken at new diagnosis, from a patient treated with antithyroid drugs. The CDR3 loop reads CASSPLAEKKEKLFF. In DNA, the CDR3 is TGTGCCAGTAGTCCCCTGGCGGAGAAGAAGGAAAAACTGTTTTTT.